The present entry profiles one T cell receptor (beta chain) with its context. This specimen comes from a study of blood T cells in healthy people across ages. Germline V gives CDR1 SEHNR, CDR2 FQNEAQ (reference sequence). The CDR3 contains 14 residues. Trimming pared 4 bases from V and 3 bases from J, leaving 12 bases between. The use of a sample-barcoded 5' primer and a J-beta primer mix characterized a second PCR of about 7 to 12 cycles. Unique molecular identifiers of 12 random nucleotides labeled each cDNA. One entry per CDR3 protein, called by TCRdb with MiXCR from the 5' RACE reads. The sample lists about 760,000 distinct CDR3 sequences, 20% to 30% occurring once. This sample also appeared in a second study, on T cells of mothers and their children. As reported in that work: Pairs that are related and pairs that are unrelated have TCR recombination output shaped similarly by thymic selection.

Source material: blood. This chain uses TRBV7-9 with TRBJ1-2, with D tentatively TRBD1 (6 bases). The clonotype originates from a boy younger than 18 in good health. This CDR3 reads CASSWEQGYYGYTF. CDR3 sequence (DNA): TGTGCCAGCAGCTGGGAACAGGGATACTATGGCTACACCTTC.